The present TCR beta chain was sequenced within a study of T cell responses to AZD1222 COVID-19 vaccine. Study findings and constraints: There were repertoire samples only from the period after the peak T cell response. Baseline serostatus was positive in only six AZD1222 recipients. Unmutated variant regions reportedly attract nearly half of all spike-specific TCRs.

This table comes from immunoSEQ multiplex PCR, and its TCRdb copy is limited to in-frame clones, with some not included. The sample carries over 100,000 clones, 86% recorded once. The germline gives CDR1 SNHLY, CDR2 FYNNEI. Germline trimming cut 3 bases from V and 2 bases from J; bases unmatched to any gene: 1. The CDR3 has 13 amino acids. On this clone itself: Its cognate antigen is unknown.

This clonotype originated in an adult in good health. V usage is TRBV2 and J usage is TRBJ2-7; TRBD1 aligns across 7 bases. The sample was peripheral blood, taken on day 0 of AZD1222 vaccination. CDR3: CASSEGQPYEQYF. CDR3 DNA sequence: TGTGCCAGCAGTGAGGGACAGCCCTACGAGCAGTACTTC.